Shown below are 3 T cell receptor beta chains from a single sample sequenced in a study of blood T cells in healthy people across ages. A J-beta primer mix and a sample-barcoded 5' primer were used in a second PCR of roughly 6 to 11 cycles. TCRdb redid the calling of the 5' RACE reads with MiXCR, one entry per CDR3 protein. The data hold 1.5 million to 2 million distinct CDR3 sequences, with around 35% observed a single time. Specimen: blood. The receptors were sampled from a woman in her thirties in good health.

About this clonotype itself: With a much larger clone just one base away, this may be a read error. The chain uses TRBV20-1 and TRBJ1-2, with D perhaps TRBD1 (6 bases). Between the trimmed V and J ends, which lost 2 bases and 4 bases, there was a span of 8 bases. This CDR3 has 12 residues. Germline CDR1 reads DFQATT; CDR2 reads SNEGSKA (reference sequence). CDR3 region: CSARQGSYGYTF. As DNA, the CDR3 is TGCAGTGCTAGACAGGGGAGCTATGGCTACACCTTC.

V and J are TRBV7-3 and TRBJ2-2, with 8 bases matching TRBD2. Trimming cost V 5 bases and J 6 bases; bases outside gene matches: 8. CDR1 SGHTA and CDR2 FQGTGA come from the germline V gene. This CDR3 spans 15 amino acids. The CDR3 is CASSLGGGAAGELFF. The CDR3 DNA reads as TGTGCCAGCAGCCTCGGGGGGGGAGCAGCCGGGGAGCTGTTTTTT.

This clonotype has just a few counts. The chain combines TRBV18 with TRBJ2-3; 8 bases are shared with TRBD1. The CDR3 runs 15 residues. Unmatched junction bases numbered 8, after V lost 3 bases and J lost 6 bases. Per germline, CDR1 KGHSH and CDR2 LQKENI. CDR3 region: CASSPGQVPEDTQYF. The DNA of the CDR3 is TGTGCCAGCTCACCGGGACAGGTCCCGGAGGATACGCAGTATTTT.